A selection of T cell receptor beta chains follows, all from one sample in a study of cytomegalovirus exposure and HLA in healthy donors. The protocol was immunoSEQ multiplex PCR, while the TCRdb copy is restricted to in-frame clones and leaves out a portion. The table lists 250,000 to 300,000 clones, roughly 85% of them singletons, with 0.9% to 1.1% in the top ten. Sequences were obtained from PBMCs. Receptors originate from a woman aged 18-29 years in good health and CMV-seronegative. CDR3s include the opening cysteine and the closing phenylalanine or tryptophan. Fields, in order: clone size, J gene, D gene, V gene, CDR3 protein, CDR3 DNA. D genes are given only for firm matches. Size is omitted from some rows. Given values are once, few, many or a class for expanded clones.

>few|TRBJ2-2|.|TRBV19
CASSELALSTGELFF
TGTGCCAGTTCTGAACTAGCCCTGAGCACCGGGGAGCTGTTTTTT
>.|TRBJ2-2|.|TRBV7-2
CASSLGQGTTGELFF
TGTGCCAGCAGCTTAGGGCAGGGGACGACCGGGGAGCTGTTTTTT
>.|TRBJ1-1|.|TRBV30
CAWSVSRGAEAFF
TGTGCCTGGAGTGTTTCACGGGGGGCTGAAGCTTTCTTT
>many|TRBJ2-2|TRBD1|TRBV6-4
CASSEGTGGTGELFF
TGTGCCAGCAGTGAGGGGACAGGGGGCACCGGGGAGCTGTTTTTT
>.|TRBJ2-2|TRBD2|TRBV5-1
CASSPASGGNTGELFF
TGCGCCAGCAGCCCGGCTAGCGGGGGGAACACCGGGGAGCTGTTTTTT
>.|TRBJ2-2|.|TRBV2
CASQIIPGGNTGELFF
TGTGCCAGCCAAATCATTCCGGGTGGGAACACCGGGGAGCTGTTTTTT
>once|TRBJ2-7|.|TRBV21-1
CASSKGIGQETYEQYF
TGTGCCAGCAGCAAAGGTATAGGACAGGAGACCTACGAGCAGTACTTC
>few|TRBJ1-4|TRBD1|TRBV28
CASSFGTDNEKLFF
TGTGCCAGCAGTTTCGGGACAGATAATGAAAAACTGTTTTTT
>.|TRBJ2-7|TRBD2|TRBV9
CASSDEEPGLAGLYEQYF
TGTGCCAGCAGCGATGAGGAACCGGGACTAGCGGGATTATACGAGCAGTACTTC
>once|TRBJ2-4|.|TRBV5-8
CASSLGQSIAKNIQYF
TGTGCCAGCAGCTTGGGACAGAGCATAGCCAAAAACATTCAGTACTTC
>.|TRBJ1-1|TRBD1|TRBV7-3
CASSTSGQGDTEAFF
TGTGCCAGCAGCACATCGGGACAGGGGGACACTGAAGCTTTCTTT
>.|TRBJ2-7|.|TRBV5-1
CASSLASSGEQYF
TGCGCCAGCAGCTTGGCCTCCAGCGGCGAGCAGTACTTC
>.|TRBJ1-2|.|TRBV5-1
CAGCGRRYGYTF
TGCGCCGGCTGCGGCCGTCGCTATGGCTACACCTTC
>.|TRBJ2-5|TRBD1|TRBV2
CASSELQGAQFETQYF
TGTGCCAGCAGTGAATTGCAGGGGGCGCAGTTCGAGACCCAGTACTTC
>.|TRBJ2-7|.|TRBV6-4
CASPGSFREQYF
TGTGCCAGCCCCGGGTCTTTTAGAGAGCAGTACTTC
>.|TRBJ2-7|TRBD2|TRBV7-2
CASSLRTSGSYEQYF
TGTGCCAGCAGCTTACGGACTAGCGGGAGCTACGAGCAGTACTTC
>.|TRBJ2-7|.|TRBV2
CASSDRTLLSYEQYF
TGTGCCAGCAGTGATAGGACTCTGCTCTCCTACGAGCAGTACTTC
>.|TRBJ1-1|TRBD1|TRBV2
CASRGQGLTEAFF
TGTGCCAGCAGGGGACAGGGGCTTACTGAAGCTTTCTTT
>once|TRBJ1-5|TRBD1|TRBV7-9
CASSFGQGGNQPQHF
TGTGCCAGCAGCTTCGGACAGGGGGGGAATCAGCCCCAGCATTTT
>.|TRBJ1-2|.|TRBV30
CASIKEAYGYTF
TGTGCCTCGATAAAGGAGGCGTATGGCTACACCTTC